These 16 T cell receptor beta chains were all obtained from the same sample, sequenced in a study of blood T cell repertoires in COVID-19. Measured with immunoSEQ multiplex PCR; TCRdb has only the in-frame clones, and not every one. The data show over 150,000 clones, roughly 80% seen once. The sample consisted of PBMCs or T cells enriched from blood (not recorded which). The receptors shown here come from a woman between 45 and 60 years old who had recovered from COVID-19.

This clone was picked up a small number of times. The rearrangement links TRBV24-1 to TRBJ2-7, with a tentative D call TRBD2 (5 bases). V lost 2 bases and J lost 2, with 12 bases in between. The CDR3 has 15 amino acids. Looked up from germline, CDR1 is KGHDR and CDR2 is SFDVKD. The DNA of the CDR3 is TGTGCCACCAGTGATTCCACCGAGGGAGCCTACGAGCAGTACTTC. The encoded protein is CATSDSTEGAYEQYF.

This chain connects TRBV7-9 to TRBJ2-1; D is uncertain. The CDR3 is made up of 13 amino acids. Trimming removed 5 bases from V and 6 bases from J, with 11 bases in between. Germline V CDR1 and CDR2: SEHNR, FQNEAQ (reference sequence). The CDR3 spells CASSPRVINEQFF. CDR3 nucleotides: TGTGCCAGCAGCCCCCGGGTGATCAATGAGCAGTTCTTC.

V and J are TRBV5-1 and TRBJ2-1; 7 bases are shared with TRBD1. Germline trimming cut 0 bases from V and 9 bases from J; bases unmatched to any gene: 6. Germline V gene lookup returns CDR1 SGHRS and CDR2 YFSETQ. The CDR3 has 14 residues. In nucleotides, the CDR3 is TGCGCCAGCAGCTTGGGAAGGGCAGGGGGTGAGCAGTTCTTC. Translated: CASSLGRAGGEQFF.

The rearrangement uses TRBV11-2 and TRBJ1-6; 7 bases line up with TRBD1. The J segment lost 10 bases and the V segment lost 5 bases, leaving 11 bases of the junction unmatched. The CDR3 length is 15 residues. Germline assignment: CDR1 SGHAT and CDR2 FQNNGV. The CDR3 protein is CASSAHVTGRSPLHF. The CDR3 DNA reads TGTGCCAGCAGCGCTCATGTGACAGGGAGGTCACCCCTCCACTTT.

V and J are TRBV6-2 or TRBV6-3 and TRBJ2-7; TRBD2 agrees at 8 bases. Germline CDR1 and CDR2: MNHEY and SVGEGT. Trimming took 4 bases from V and 3 from J; bases not matched to a gene: 5. The CDR3 runs to 14 residues. The CDR3 region has the DNA TGTGCCAGCAGTTTAAGGAGCGGGGGCTACGAGCAGTACTTC. It translates to CASSLRSGGYEQYF.

This clone was seen a few times. This chain joins TRBV7-6 and TRBJ2-5; 7 nucleotides align to TRBD1. Germline V gene lookup returns CDR1 SGHVS and CDR2 FNYEAQ. Unmatched junction bases numbered 6, after V lost 1 base and J lost 4 bases. This CDR3 spans 15 amino acids. The CDR3 DNA is TGTGCCAGCAGCTTAGTGGAGACAGGGAGAGAGACCCAGTACTTC. Its protein product is CASSLVETGRETQYF. Complete variable domain (other parts from reference TRBV7-6 and TRBJ2-5): GAGVSQSPRYKVTKRGQDVALRCDPISGHVSLYWYRQALGQGPEFLTYFNYEAQQDKSGLPNDRFSAERPEGSISTLTIQRTEQRDSAMYRCASSLVETGRETQYFGPGTRLLVL.

This clone was seen only a few times. This chain links TRBV7-2 with TRBJ1-4; 8 bases are a match to TRBD1. The trim removed 7 bases at V and 0 bases at J, leaving 4 bases unmatched. In germline, CDR1 is SGHTA, CDR2 FQGNSA. The CDR3 runs 15 residues. CDR3 sequence: CASNGQGPTNEKLFF. CDR3 DNA: TGTGCCAGCAACGGACAGGGCCCAACTAATGAAAAACTGTTTTTT.

The chain has TRBV28 and TRBJ2-7; 10 bases match TRBD1. CDR1 and CDR2 (germline): MDHEN, SYDVKM. The CDR3 has 15 residues. V gave up 7 bases and J gave up 6 bases; unmatched junction bases: 12. This CDR3 is CASTPTGTGVAEQYF. The CDR3 nucleotides read TGTGCCAGCACCCCAACCGGGACAGGGGTTGCCGAGCAGTACTTC. The full variable domain, in which reference TRBV28 and TRBJ2-7 provide the parts outside the CDR3, is DVKVTQSSRYLVKRTGEKVFLECVQDMDHENMFWYRQDPGLGLRLIYFSYDVKMKEKGDIPEGYSVSREKKERFSLILESASTNQTSMYLCASTPTGTGVAEQYFGPGTRLTVT.

The rearrangement uses TRBV27 and TRBJ2-5; possibly TRBD1 for D (6 bases). This CDR3 has 15 amino acids. Germline CDR1 and CDR2: MNHEY and SMNVEV (reference sequence). Trimming stripped 6 bases from V and 0 bases from J, with 14 bases between. The CDR3 DNA reads TGTGCCAGCAGACCAGGGGACATTTACCAAGAGACCCAGTACTTC. This translates into CASRPGDIYQETQYF.

This clone was recorded once. Within the sample, other DNA sequences also encode this same CDR3. The rearrangement joins TRBV28 to TRBJ1-5; no clear D. The CDR3 loop spans 12 amino acids. Trimming removed 2 bases from V and 6 bases from J, with 5 bases in between. Germline CDR1 and CDR2: MDHEN and SYDVKM. The CDR3 DNA reads TGTGCCAGCAGTTTACGGGTTCAGCCCCAGCATTTT. Protein product: CASSLRVQPQHF. Combining the CDR3 with reference TRBV28 and TRBJ1-5 gives the whole variable domain DVKVTQSSRYLVKRTGEKVFLECVQDMDHENMFWYRQDPGLGLRLIYFSYDVKMKEKGDIPEGYSVSREKKERFSLILESASTNQTSMYLCASSLRVQPQHFGDGTRLSIL.

The chain recombines TRBV28 with TRBJ2-4; 9 positions agree with TRBD2. The germline CDR1 and CDR2 sequences are MDHEN and SYDVKM. V was clipped by 1 base and J by 5 bases; unmatched bases: 9. The CDR3 is 17 residues long. CDR3 sequence: CASSLSSSGSGQNIQYF. The DNA for the CDR3 is TGTGCCAGCAGTTTATCAAGTAGCGGGAGTGGTCAAAACATTCAGTACTTC.

This chain joins TRBV27 and TRBJ1-5; D ambiguous. The CDR3 is 16 amino acids. Trimming left V 3 bases short and J 0 bases short, with 12 bases between. Germline V gives CDR1 MNHEY, CDR2 SMNVEV (reference sequence). CDR3 sequence: CASSFTTFNSNQPQHF. In DNA form, the CDR3 reads TGTGCCAGCAGTTTTACCACATTCAATAGCAATCAGCCCCAGCATTTT.

J is TRBJ1-2 and V is TRBV27, with TRBD1 as a possible D gene (5 bases). V gave up 4 bases and J gave up 0 bases, with 9 bases separating them. CDR3 length: 14 residues. Germline CDR1 and CDR2: MNHEY and SMNVEV (reference sequence). The CDR3 spells CASSWTSANYGYTF. The CDR3 coding sequence is TGTGCCAGCAGTTGGACATCCGCTAACTATGGCTACACCTTC.

This rearrangement joins TRBV10-3 to TRBJ2-7; 14 nucleotides agree with TRBD2. CDR3 length equals 15 residues. V gave up 5 bases and J gave up 3 bases; unmatched junction bases: 3. Germline CDR1 ENHRY, CDR2 SYGVKD. CDR3 DNA: TGTGCCATCAGTACCGGGACTAGCGGGAGCTACGAGCAGTACTTC. It specifies CAISTGTSGSYEQYF.

This rearrangement joins TRBV5-1 to TRBJ2-2; no clear D. Germline V gene data show CDR1 as SGHRS and CDR2 as YFSETQ. This CDR3 comprises 12 residues. V was cut by 0 bases and J by 7 bases, with 4 bases left in between. CDR3 DNA: TGCGCCAGCAGCTTGGCTCGCGGGGAGCTGTTTTTT. Translation: CASSLARGELFF.

This rearrangement joins TRBV6-2 or TRBV6-3 to TRBJ2-3, with TRBD1 matching over 11 bases. The CDR3 covers 18 residues. CDR1 is MNHEY, CDR2 SVGEGT, per germline. Germline trimming cut 2 bases from V and 0 bases from J; bases unmatched to any gene: 7. The CDR3 is CASSYQPGTGGSTDTQYF. CDR3 coding DNA: TGTGCCAGCAGTTACCAACCGGGGACAGGGGGAAGCACAGATACGCAGTATTTT.